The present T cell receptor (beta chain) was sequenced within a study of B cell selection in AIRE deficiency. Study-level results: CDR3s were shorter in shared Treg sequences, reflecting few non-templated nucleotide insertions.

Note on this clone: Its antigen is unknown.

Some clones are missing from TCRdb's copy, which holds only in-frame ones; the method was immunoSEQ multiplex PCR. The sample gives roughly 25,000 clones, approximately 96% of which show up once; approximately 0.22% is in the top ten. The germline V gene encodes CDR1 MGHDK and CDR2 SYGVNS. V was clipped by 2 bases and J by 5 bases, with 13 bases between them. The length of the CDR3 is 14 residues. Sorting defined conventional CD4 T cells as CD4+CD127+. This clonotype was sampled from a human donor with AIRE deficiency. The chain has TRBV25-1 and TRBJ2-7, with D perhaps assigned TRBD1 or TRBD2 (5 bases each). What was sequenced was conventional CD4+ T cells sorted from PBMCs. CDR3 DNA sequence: TGTGCCAGCAGTGAAGAGGGACGAGGCCACGAGCAGTACTTC. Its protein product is CASSEEGRGHEQYF.